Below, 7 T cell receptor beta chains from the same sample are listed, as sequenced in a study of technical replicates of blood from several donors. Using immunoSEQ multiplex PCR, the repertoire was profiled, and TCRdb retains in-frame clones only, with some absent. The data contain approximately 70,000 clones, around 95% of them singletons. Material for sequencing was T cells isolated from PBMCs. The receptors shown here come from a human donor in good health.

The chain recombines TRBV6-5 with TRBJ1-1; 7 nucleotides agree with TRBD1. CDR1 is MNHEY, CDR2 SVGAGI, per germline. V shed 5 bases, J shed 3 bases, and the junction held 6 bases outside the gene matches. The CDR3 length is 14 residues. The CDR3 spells CASSTYRGYTEAFF. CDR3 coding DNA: TGTGCCAGCAGTACATACAGGGGCTACACTGAAGCTTTCTTT.

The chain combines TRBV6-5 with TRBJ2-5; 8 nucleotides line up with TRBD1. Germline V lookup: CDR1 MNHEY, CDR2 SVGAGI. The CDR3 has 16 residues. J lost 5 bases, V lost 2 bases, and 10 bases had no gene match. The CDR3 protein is CASSYEPAGGAETQYF. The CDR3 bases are TGTGCCAGCAGTTACGAACCGGCAGGGGGCGCGGAGACCCAGTACTTC.

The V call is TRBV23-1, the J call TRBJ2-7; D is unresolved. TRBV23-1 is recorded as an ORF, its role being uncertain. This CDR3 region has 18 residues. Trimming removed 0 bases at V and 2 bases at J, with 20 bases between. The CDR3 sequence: CASSQSKQDPNVPYEQYF. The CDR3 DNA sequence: TGCGCCAGCAGTCAATCGAAGCAGGATCCAAACGTTCCCTACGAGCAGTACTTC.

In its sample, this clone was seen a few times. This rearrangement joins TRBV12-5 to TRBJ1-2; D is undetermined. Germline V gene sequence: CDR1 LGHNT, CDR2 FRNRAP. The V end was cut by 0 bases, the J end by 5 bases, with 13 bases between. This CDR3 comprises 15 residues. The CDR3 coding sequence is TGTGCTAGTGGTTTGGTATCGCGACATTCTTATGGCTACACCTTC. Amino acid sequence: CASGLVSRHSYGYTF.

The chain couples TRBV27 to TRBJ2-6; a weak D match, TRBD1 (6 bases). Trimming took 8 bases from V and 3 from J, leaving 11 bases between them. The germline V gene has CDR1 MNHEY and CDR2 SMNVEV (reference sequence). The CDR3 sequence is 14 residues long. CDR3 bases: TGTGCCAGCTATAGGGGGTTTGGGGCCAACGTCCTGACTTTC. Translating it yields CASYRGFGANVLTF.

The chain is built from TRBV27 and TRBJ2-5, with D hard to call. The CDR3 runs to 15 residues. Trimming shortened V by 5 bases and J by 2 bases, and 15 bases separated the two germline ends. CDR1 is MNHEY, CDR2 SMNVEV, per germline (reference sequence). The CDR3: CASSRSMGTQETQYF. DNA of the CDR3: TGTGCCAGCAGTCGTAGTATGGGCACACAAGAGACCCAGTACTTC.

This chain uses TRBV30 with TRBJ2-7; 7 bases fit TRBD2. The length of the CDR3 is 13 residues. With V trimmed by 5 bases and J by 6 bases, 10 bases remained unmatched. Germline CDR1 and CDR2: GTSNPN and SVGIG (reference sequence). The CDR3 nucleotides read TGTGCCTGGGCCCGGACTAGGTCGAGCGAGCAGTACTTC. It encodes CAWARTRSSEQYF.